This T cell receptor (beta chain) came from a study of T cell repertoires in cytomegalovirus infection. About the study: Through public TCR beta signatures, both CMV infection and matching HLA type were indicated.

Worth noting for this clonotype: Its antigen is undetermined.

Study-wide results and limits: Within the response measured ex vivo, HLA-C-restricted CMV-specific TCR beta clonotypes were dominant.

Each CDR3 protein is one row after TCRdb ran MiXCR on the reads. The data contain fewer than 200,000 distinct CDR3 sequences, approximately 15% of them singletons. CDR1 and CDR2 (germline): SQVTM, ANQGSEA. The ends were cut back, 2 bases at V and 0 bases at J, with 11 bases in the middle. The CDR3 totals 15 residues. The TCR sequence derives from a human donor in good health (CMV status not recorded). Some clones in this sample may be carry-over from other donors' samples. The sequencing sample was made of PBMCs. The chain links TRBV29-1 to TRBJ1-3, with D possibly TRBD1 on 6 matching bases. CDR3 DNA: TGCAGCGTTGAAACAGGGCGCCTCTCTGGAAACACCATATATTTT. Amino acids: CSVETGRLSGNTIYF.